The 30 T cell receptor beta chains listed next were all sequenced from one sample in a study of T cells in Graves' hyperthyroidism and ophthalmopathy. The TCR beta CDR3 regions underwent amplification using RNA transcripts as the source. Using the HTBI primer set, a first-round RT-PCR was run on the TCR CDR3. Using its own MiXCR run on the multiplex PCR reads, TCRdb lists one record per CDR3 protein. The table records 75,000 to 100,000 distinct CDR3 sequences, over 50% of them present only once. Sequencing input: blood. The source of these receptors is a woman aged 40 to 50 with Graves' hyperthyroidism.

This clonotype appeared many times. The rearrangement uses TRBV7-2 and TRBJ1-6; D ambiguous. CDR3 length equals 11 residues. V was trimmed by 5 bases and J by 6 bases, leaving 2 bases between them. From germline, CDR1 is SGHTA and CDR2 FQGNSA. CDR3 sequence reads: CASSLNSPLHF. The CDR3 DNA is TGTGCCAGCAGCCTTAATTCACCCCTCCACTTT.

There are a few counts of this clonotype. The CDR3 spells CASSPALGWGTDTQYF. DNA for the CDR3: TGTGCCAGCAGTCCTGCTCTGGGCTGGGGCACAGATACGCAGTATTTT. This rearrangement joins TRBV6-1 to TRBJ2-3; D remains ambiguous. Germline CDR1 is MNHNS and CDR2 is SASEGT. Trimming took off 5 bases at V and 1 base at J, with 16 bases between the two ends. The CDR3 consists of 16 residues.

In its sample, this clonotype was seen many times. The chain has TRBV7-9 and TRBJ1-1; a weak D match, TRBD1 (5 bases). V lost 2 bases, J lost 4 bases, and 14 bases lay in between. CDR3 length: 15 amino acids. CDR1 is SEHNR, CDR2 FQNEAQ, per germline (reference sequence). CDR3 sequence (DNA): TGTGCCAGCAGCTTATTCCGGGGGATCGGCACTGAAGCTTTCTTT. Its translation: CASSLFRGIGTEAFF. Supplemented by reference TRBV7-9 and TRBJ1-1, the full variable domain reads DTGVSQNPRHKITKRGQNVTFRCDPISEHNRLYWYRQTLGQGPEFLTYFQNEAQLEKSRLLSDRFSAERPKGSFSTLEIQRTEQGDSAMYLCASSLFRGIGTEAFFGQGTRLTVV.

The V gene is TRBV28, the J gene TRBJ1-2; 11 nucleotides line up with TRBD1. The CDR3 consists of 16 residues. V lost 4 bases and J lost 3; bases outside the gene matches: 7. The germline V gene encodes CDR1 MDHEN and CDR2 SYDVKM. The CDR3 DNA follows: TGTGCCAGCAGTTCCCTCGGGACAGGGGGAGACTATGGCTACACCTTC. Its translation: CASSSLGTGGDYGYTF.

This clonotype was picked up many times. The chain is built from TRBV7-9 and TRBJ1-1; 7 bases agree with TRBD1. CDR1 is SEHNR, CDR2 FQNEAQ, per germline (reference sequence). V lost 5 bases to trimming and J lost 2 bases; unmatched junction nucleotides: 5. The CDR3 runs 14 residues. The CDR3 is CASSLDRFNTEAFF. In nucleotides, the CDR3 is TGTGCCAGCAGCCTGGACAGGTTCAACACTGAAGCTTTCTTT.

The chain couples TRBV7-4 to TRBJ2-7, with D maybe TRBD2 (5 bases). Trimming pared 4 bases from V and 2 bases from J, leaving 12 bases between. There are 14 residues in the CDR3. Germline V gives CDR1 SGHVT, CDR2 SQSDAQ. DNA for the CDR3: TGTGCCAGCAGCTCCGGGCGAGCGGCCTACGAGCAGTACTTC. Protein sequence: CASSSGRAAYEQYF.

The chain couples TRBV28 to TRBJ1-3, with no clear D. There are 15 residues in the CDR3. Germline lookup yields CDR1 MDHEN and CDR2 SYDVKM. The V and J ends lost 2 bases and 4 bases respectively, with 12 bases between them. This CDR3 is CASSLNGPGGNTIYF. In DNA, the CDR3 is TGTGCCAGCAGTTTAAATGGGCCTGGGGGAAACACCATATATTTT.

The chain carries TRBV29-1 and TRBJ2-3; D is unresolved. This CDR3 is 11 amino acids long. Trimming pared 7 bases from V and 6 bases from J, leaving 11 bases between. Germline V gene lookup returns CDR1 SQVTM and CDR2 ANQGSEA. CDR3 DNA sequence: TGCAGCGGGACGGCTGGGGATACGCAGTATTTT. The encoded protein is CSGTAGDTQYF.

This clonotype was detected ten times or more. The rearrangement joins TRBV7-6 to TRBJ2-5; 7 bases align to TRBD1. J lost 5 bases, V lost 5 bases, and 11 bases had no gene match. Per germline, CDR1 SGHVS and CDR2 FNYEAQ. This CDR3 has 15 residues. CDR3 sequence reads: CASSGVGTVSETQYF. CDR3 bases: TGTGCCAGCAGCGGGGTCGGGACAGTCAGCGAGACCCAGTACTTC. The full variable domain, in which reference TRBV7-6 and TRBJ2-5 provide the parts outside the CDR3, is GAGVSQSPRYKVTKRGQDVALRCDPISGHVSLYWYRQALGQGPEFLTYFNYEAQQDKSGLPNDRFSAERPEGSISTLTIQRTEQRDSAMYRCASSGVGTVSETQYFGPGTRLLVL.

Worth noting for this clonotype: The junction departs from germline at one end; a sequencing error may be responsible. The CDR3 DNA reads as TGTGCCAGCAGCTTGGGACAGGCTTCCTACGAGCTGTACTTC. Amino acid sequence: CASSLGQASYELYF. This chain links TRBV7-9 with TRBJ2-7, with 8 bases that match TRBD1. The CDR3 runs to 14 residues. Germline-derived CDR1 and CDR2 are SEHNR and FQNEAQ (reference sequence).

As DNA, the CDR3 is TGCAGCGTTGCAGGTTTGGGCACTGAAGCTTTCTTT. Its translation: CSVAGLGTEAFF. V and J are TRBV29-1 and TRBJ1-1; no firm D call. Looked up from germline, CDR1 is SQVTM and CDR2 is ANQGSEA. V was cut by 4 bases and J by 4 bases, with 10 bases left in between. The CDR3 loop spans 12 amino acids.

Comments on this clonotype: A read error may produce the germline difference seen at one junction end. The chain joins TRBV5-1 to TRBJ1-3, with D hard to call. The germline V gene has CDR1 SGHRS and CDR2 YFSETQ. There are 13 residues in the CDR3. The CDR3 nucleotides read TGCGCCAGCAGCCGCATTATGGCGAACACCGTATATTTT. Protein: CASSRIMANTVYF.

This clonotype was picked up many times. CDR3 loop: CATSPARGRVSGELFF. CDR3 coding DNA: TGTGCCACCAGCCCTGCCAGGGGGCGCGTCTCCGGGGAGCTGTTTTTT. The chain is built from TRBV15 and TRBJ2-2, with 8 bases fitting TRBD1. Losses at the gene ends were 5 bases for V and 6 bases for J; bases not matched to a gene: 11. Germline-derived CDR1 and CDR2 are LNHNV and YYDKDF (reference sequence). The CDR3 contains 16 residues.

J is TRBJ2-5 and V is TRBV7-2; 10 nucleotides agree with TRBD1. The CDR3 contains 17 residues. CDR1 and CDR2 (germline): SGHTA, FQGNSA. The V gene end was trimmed by 7 bases and the J gene end by 3 bases; junction bases not matched to a gene: 14. The CDR3 here is CASTHRGTGDEEETQYF. Written as DNA, the CDR3 is TGTGCCAGCACACACCGCGGGACAGGGGACGAAGAAGAGACCCAGTACTTC.

This chain connects TRBV10-3 to TRBJ1-3; TRBD1 agrees at 7 bases. Germline CDR1 ENHRY, CDR2 SYGVKD. This CDR3 comprises 15 residues. The J segment lost 1 base and the V segment lost 7 bases, leaving 7 bases of the junction unmatched. CDR3 amino acids: CAITAGGRSGNTIYF. CDR3 DNA: TGTGCCATCACTGCAGGGGGAAGGTCTGGAAACACCATATATTTT.

The chain is built from TRBV11-1 and TRBJ1-1; 7 nucleotides match TRBD1. CDR1 and CDR2 (germline): SGHAT, FQDESV (reference sequence). The CDR3 length is 15 residues. After removal of 3 bases from V and 4 bases from J, the junction contained 8 bases not matched to a gene. The DNA for the CDR3 is TGTGCCAGCAGCTTCCCCATGACAGGGTTCACTGAAGCTTTCTTT. This translates into CASSFPMTGFTEAFF.

In this sample, this clonotype turned up many times. This chain connects TRBV6-6 to TRBJ1-2, with D hard to call. Germline V CDR1 and CDR2: MNHNY, SVGAGI (reference sequence). The CDR3 sequence is 15 residues long. V lost 6 bases to trimming and J lost 0 bases, with 14 bases between them. The CDR3 region has the DNA TGTGCCAGCAGCTCTAGAAAGGGAACTAACTATGGCTACACCTTC. Residues: CASSSRKGTNYGYTF.

This chain uses TRBV29-1 with TRBJ1-5, with 7 bases identical to TRBD1. V lost 0 bases, J lost 11 bases, and 13 bases stayed unmatched. This CDR3 has 15 residues. Germline CDR1 and CDR2: SQVTM and ANQGSEA. Here the CDR3 reads CSVEDLRGALETQHF. In DNA, the CDR3 is TGCAGCGTTGAAGATCTCAGGGGGGCCCTGGAGACCCAGCATTTT.

This clonotype was recorded many times. This chain joins TRBV12-5 and TRBJ1-3; D may be TRBD1 (5 bases). The ends were cut back, 7 bases at V and 0 bases at J, with 10 bases in the middle. The CDR3 covers 14 residues. Per germline, CDR1 LGHNT and CDR2 FRNRAP. CDR3 amino acids: CASASDNSGNTIYF. The CDR3 nucleotides are TGTGCTAGTGCCTCGGACAACTCTGGAAACACCATATATTTT.

This clonotype was recorded at least ten times. The chain is built from TRBV5-1 and TRBJ1-2; the D is unclear. V gave up 4 bases and J gave up 2 bases, with 9 bases separating them. The CDR3 sequence is 13 residues long. Per the germline V gene, CDR1 is SGHRS and CDR2 is YFSETQ. The CDR3 coding sequence is TGCGCCAGCAGCGGGAACAACAACTATGGCTACACCTTC. Its protein product is CASSGNNNYGYTF. Full variable domain (remainder filled in from reference TRBV5-1 and TRBJ1-2): KAGVTQTPRYLIKTRGQQVTLSCSPISGHRSVSWYQQTPGQGLQFLFEYFSETQRNKGNFPGRFSGRQFSNSRSEMNVSTLELGDSALYLCASSGNNNYGYTFGSGTRLTVV.

This clonotype appeared many times. The rearrangement uses TRBV12-3 or TRBV12-4 and TRBJ2-7; possible D gene TRBD2, 7 bases. V lost 2 bases and J lost 3, with 14 bases in between. The CDR3 loop spans 15 amino acids. This chain's CDR3 is CASSLNPAGHYEQYF. The CDR3 DNA follows: TGTGCCAGCAGTTTAAACCCAGCGGGACACTACGAGCAGTACTTC.

This clonotype was found once. One end of the junction does not line up with germline, which may come from a read error. The V and J genes are TRBV6-5 and TRBJ2-7, with 7 bases that match TRBD1. Germline CDR1 is MNHEY and CDR2 is SVGAGI. The length of the CDR3 is 14 residues. The CDR3 sequence: CASSWTGLGCEQYF. The CDR3 nucleotides read TGTGCCAGCAGCTGGACAGGCCTAGGCTGCGAGCAATACTTC.

This clonotype was found a few times. With a much larger clone just one base away, this may be a read error. V usage is TRBV7-8 and J usage is TRBJ2-7, with D possibly called TRBD1 or TRBD2 (5 bases each). Trimming stripped 1 base from V and 1 base from J, with 8 bases between. The CDR3 length is 14 residues. In germline, CDR1 is SGHVS, CDR2 FQNEAQ. CDR3 nucleotides: TGTGCCAGCAGCTTAGGGGACGGATCCTACGAGCAGTACTTC. Amino acids: CASSLGDGSYEQYF.

This clonotype was counted at least ten times. The chain recombines TRBV4-3 with TRBJ2-7; the match to TRBD2 covers 9 bases. J lost 3 bases, V lost 3 bases, and 6 bases had no gene match. The germline V gene has CDR1 LGHNA and CDR2 YSLEER. The CDR3 runs 15 residues. The CDR3 DNA is TGCGCCAGCAGCCAGACCGGGACTAGCTTCTACGAGCAGTACTTC. Translated: CASSQTGTSFYEQYF.

The chain joins TRBV29-1 to TRBJ1-3; 8 positions match TRBD1. Per germline, CDR1 SQVTM and CDR2 ANQGSEA. With V trimmed by 6 bases and J by 2 bases, 3 bases remained unmatched. This CDR3 spans 13 amino acids. The CDR3 is CSVIQGAGNTIYF. The DNA of the CDR3 is TGCAGCGTCATACAGGGGGCTGGAAACACCATATATTTT.

This chain uses TRBV2 with TRBJ2-7; no reliable D call. Per germline, CDR1 SNHLY and CDR2 FYNNEI. The CDR3 loop spans 11 amino acids. Trimming removed 2 bases from V and 4 bases from J, with 3 bases in between. The CDR3 here is CASSETYEQYF. In nucleotides, the CDR3 is TGTGCCAGCAGTGAAACGTACGAGCAGTACTTC. The full variable domain, with the rest looked up from reference TRBV2 and TRBJ2-7, is EPEVTQTPSHQVTQMGQEVILRCVPISNHLYFYWYRQILGQKVEFLVSFYNNEISEKSEIFDDQFSVERPDGSNFTLKIRSTKLEDSAMYFCASSETYEQYFGPGTRLTVT.

The chain employs TRBV20-1 and TRBJ2-5; weak D call: TRBD2 (6 bases). In germline, CDR1 is DFQATT, CDR2 SNEGSKA (reference sequence). This CDR3 has 12 residues. Trimming stripped 6 bases from V and 4 bases from J, with 12 bases between. The CDR3 protein is CSAPGVTETQYF. The CDR3 DNA sequence: TGCAGTGCCCCGGGAGTCACAGAGACCCAGTACTTC.

This clonotype was observed at least ten times. The V gene is TRBV25-1, the J gene TRBJ1-2, with a possible D match to TRBD1 (5 bases). From germline, CDR1 is MGHDK and CDR2 SYGVNS. The CDR3 is 14 amino acids. Trimming cost V 4 bases and J 4 bases, with 13 bases left between them. The CDR3 DNA is TGTGCCAGCAGTGCAAGGGGACTTGCCTATGGCTACACCTTC. This codes for CASSARGLAYGYTF.

In the case of this clonotype: Given a much more abundant clone one base away, this may be a read error. Written as DNA, the CDR3 is TGTGCCAGCAGCCGAAACCCCCTGAACACTGAAGCTTTCTTT. As protein: CASSRNPLNTEAFF. The chain has TRBV11-1 and TRBJ1-1; D is unresolved. The germline V gene has CDR1 SGHAT and CDR2 FQDESV (reference sequence). V lost 5 bases and J 0 bases, leaving 10 bases between the germline ends. This CDR3 region has 14 residues.

This clonotype appeared many times. V and J are TRBV19 and TRBJ2-7, with a weak D call TRBD2 (5 bases). Per the germline V gene, CDR1 is LNHDA and CDR2 is SQIVND (reference sequence). This CDR3 region has 15 residues. The ends were cut back, 5 bases at V and 5 bases at J, with 19 bases in the middle. The CDR3 DNA reads TGTGCCAGTAGTGGAGGATTTGGCGGGCGGAACGAGCAGTACTTC. Protein sequence: CASSGGFGGRNEQYF.